The 20 T cell receptor beta chains listed next were all sequenced from one sample in a study of blood T cells in healthy people across ages (dated by TCRdb to the mid-2010s). Library prep was done by 5' RACE. These reads were obtained on an Illumina HiSeq 2500. The second PCR ran for roughly 7 to 12 cycles and used a J-beta primer mix along with a sample-barcoded 5' primer. The public sequencing data were trimmed at Q25 with fastp and processed into clonotypes with MiXCR by TCRdb, which kept only in-frame beta chains. Every distinct CDR3 protein forms one entry, paired with its most common genes and DNA. The sample data list more than 500,000 distinct CDR3 sequences, and 27% of these were observed just once. The leading ten clones occupy 15% to 20% of the sample. The source material was blood. Every receptor here comes from a woman between 70 and 85 years old in good health.

The chain uses TRBV7-2 and TRBJ1-2; D gene ambiguous. Trimming pared 0 bases from V and 2 bases from J, leaving 7 bases between. Germline CDR1 SGHTA, CDR2 FQGNSA. This CDR3 has 14 residues. CDR3 coding DNA: TGTGCCAGCAGCTTAGCGTACGGGAACTATGGCTACACCTTC. Its translation is CASSLAYGNYGYTF.

V is TRBV5-1 and J is TRBJ2-5; 8 bases align to TRBD1. Trimming took 4 bases from V and 2 from J; bases not matched to a gene: 7. The V gene's germline CDR1 is SGHRS and CDR2 YFSETQ. CDR3 length: 15 amino acids. CDR3 in amino acids: CASSIGTGPQETQYF. The CDR3 region has the DNA TGCGCCAGCAGCATAGGGACAGGTCCTCAAGAGACCCAGTACTTC. The full variable domain, in which reference TRBV5-1 and TRBJ2-5 provide the parts outside the CDR3, is KAGVTQTPRYLIKTRGQQVTLSCSPISGHRSVSWYQQTPGQGLQFLFEYFSETQRNKGNFPGRFSGRQFSNSRSEMNVSTLELGDSALYLCASSIGTGPQETQYFGPGTRLLVL.

This clonotype was detected only a few times. This chain links TRBV6-5 with TRBJ1-1, with 8 nucleotides matching TRBD1. The CDR3 totals 14 residues. Germline V lookup: CDR1 MNHEY, CDR2 SVGAGI. Unmatched junction bases numbered 7, after V lost 6 bases and J lost 4 bases. Here the CDR3 reads CASRESQGGTEAFF. Here the CDR3 DNA reads TGTGCCAGCAGAGAATCACAGGGGGGCACTGAAGCTTTCTTT.

This chain links TRBV20-1 with TRBJ1-1, with D hard to call. V was shortened by 7 bases and J by 1 base, with 10 bases between the two germline ends. This CDR3 comprises 12 residues. The germline CDR1 and CDR2 sequences are DFQATT and SNEGSKA (reference sequence). The CDR3 loop reads CSVTQPNTEAFF. Written as DNA, the CDR3 is TGCAGTGTAACTCAGCCGAACACTGAAGCTTTCTTT.

V usage is TRBV6-2 or TRBV6-3 and J usage is TRBJ1-5, with a possible D match to TRBD1 (6 bases). This CDR3 contains 14 residues. Trimming shortened V by 6 bases and J by 3 bases, and 12 bases separated the two germline ends. Germline lookup yields CDR1 MNHEY and CDR2 SVGEGT. CDR3 sequence (DNA): TGTGCCAGCAGCAGCACAGGGTTCAATCAGCCCCAGCATTTT. It is translated as CASSSTGFNQPQHF.

This clonotype was observed a handful of times. V usage is TRBV9 and J usage is TRBJ2-4, with D possibly being TRBD1 (6 bases). This CDR3 contains 14 residues. Germline lookup yields CDR1 SGDLS and CDR2 YYNGEE. The V and J ends lost 7 bases and 5 bases respectively, with 16 bases between them. The CDR3 loop is CASSPWDNQNIQYF. CDR3 nucleotide sequence: TGTGCCAGCTCCCCCTGGGACAACCAAAACATTCAGTACTTC.

Comments on this clonotype: One junction end does not reproduce the germline sequence, and a read error may be involved. The rearrangement joins TRBV29-1 to TRBJ1-1, with D unclear. Germline V gene data show CDR1 as SQVTM and CDR2 as ANQGSEA. The CDR3 contains 13 residues. CDR3 loop: CSVGEGMNTEAFF. In DNA, the CDR3 is TGCAGCGTTGGAGAGGGTATGAATACTGAAGCTTTCTTT. The whole variable domain, remainder taken from reference TRBV29-1 and TRBJ1-1, is SAVISQKPSRDICQRGTSLTIQCQVDSQVTMMFWYRQQPGQSLTLIATANQGSEATYESGFVIDKFPISRPNLTFSTLTVSNMSPEDSSIYLCSVGEGMNTEAFFGQGTRLTVV.

In this sample, this clonotype turned up a few times. V is TRBV20-1 and J is TRBJ1-6; 7 nucleotides agree with TRBD1. The CDR3 is 14 amino acids. V trimming: 5 bases; J trimming: 5 bases; junction bases outside the gene matches: 6. Looked up from germline, CDR1 is DFQATT and CDR2 is SNEGSKA (reference sequence). CDR3 region: CSALRTGDNSPLHF. CDR3 DNA: TGCAGTGCTCTACGGACAGGTGATAATTCACCCCTCCACTTT.

The chain carries TRBV15 and TRBJ1-4; D is unclear. Germline CDR1 reads LNHNV; CDR2 reads YYDKDF (reference sequence). V was shortened by 3 bases and J by 2 bases, with 10 bases between the two germline ends. The CDR3 is made up of 15 amino acids. CDR3 amino acids: CATSRTPLTNEKLFF. The CDR3 DNA reads as TGTGCCACCAGCAGGACGCCGTTGACTAATGAAAAACTGTTTTTT.

The chain carries TRBV5-1 and TRBJ2-5, with 7 bases identical to TRBD2. Germline-derived CDR1 and CDR2 are SGHRS and YFSETQ. The CDR3 totals 14 residues. Losses at the gene ends were 3 bases for V and 5 bases for J; bases not matched to a gene: 7. For the CDR3, the DNA is TGCGCCAGCAGCTCTGGGACTATACGGGAGACCCAGTACTTC. Its translation: CASSSGTIRETQYF.

For this clonotype: The junction and the germline gene differ at one end; a read error may be behind it. This chain joins TRBV4-2 and TRBJ2-1; 8 bases agree with TRBD2. The CDR3 sequence is 18 residues long. In germline, CDR1 is LGHNA, CDR2 YNFKEQ. The CDR3 protein is CASSQVDIRSGGYNEQFF. The DNA of the CDR3 is TGTGCCAGCAGTCAAGTTGATATCAGAAGCGGGGGATACAATGAGCAGTTCTTC.

V usage is TRBV10-3 and J usage is TRBJ2-2; 7 nucleotides line up with TRBD1. CDR1 and CDR2 (germline): ENHRY, SYGVKD. This CDR3 spans 13 amino acids. J was trimmed by 6 bases and V by 4 bases; bases with no gene match: 2. The CDR3 sequence is CAISGTGPGELFF. Here the CDR3 DNA reads TGTGCCATCAGTGGGACAGGACCCGGGGAGCTGTTTTTT.

Only a few counts were recorded for this clonotype. The chain links TRBV11-2 to TRBJ2-7; 7 bases are a match to TRBD2. V was pared by 0 bases and J by 2 bases, with 4 bases of the junction left unmatched. The germline V gene has CDR1 SGHAT and CDR2 FQNNGV. The CDR3 consists of 15 residues. Written as DNA, the CDR3 is TGTGCCAGCAGCTTAGACAGTCGGGGGGCCTACGAGCAGTACTTC. This sequence encodes CASSLDSRGAYEQYF.

Only one count was recorded for this clonotype. The gene calls are TRBV5-5 and TRBJ2-4, with TRBD1 as a possible D gene (6 bases). Germline V lookup: CDR1 SGHKS, CDR2 YYEKEE (reference sequence). V shed 2 bases and J shed 1 base, with 13 bases lying between them. The CDR3 sequence is 16 residues long. The CDR3 loop reads CASSLTGFGAKNIQYF. The CDR3 coding sequence is TGTGCCAGCAGCTTAACAGGGTTCGGGGCCAAAAACATTCAGTACTTC.

This clonotype was observed a handful of times. This chain joins TRBV7-9 and TRBJ2-5; TRBD1 matches at 8 bases. TRBJ2-7 matches the DNA end more closely, so the J call is doubtful. CDR1 and CDR2 from the germline V gene are SEHNR and FQNEAQ (reference sequence). CDR3 length equals 16 residues. CDR3 loop: CASSPFIGQGNYEQYF. For the CDR3, the DNA is TGTGCCAGCAGCCCATTCATTGGACAGGGTAACTACGAGCAGTACTTC.

The gene calls are TRBV12-3 or TRBV12-4 and TRBJ1-5; 10 bases are shared with TRBD1. The length of the CDR3 is 14 residues. Trimming cost V 6 bases and J 2 bases; bases outside gene matches: 1. The CDR3 sequence is CASRGQGGNQPQHF. In DNA, the CDR3 is TGTGCCAGCAGAGGACAGGGGGGCAATCAGCCCCAGCATTTT.

This chain connects TRBV25-1 to TRBJ2-7, with D perhaps TRBD1 (8 bases). The germline CDR1 and CDR2 sequences are MGHDK and SYGVNS. The CDR3 contains 16 residues. The germline V and J ends were trimmed by 6 bases and 6 bases, with 24 bases remaining between them. CDR3 loop: CASRPRDRGGLREQYF. The CDR3 nucleotides read TGTGCCAGCAGGCCCAGAGACAGGGGAGGGCTGCGCGAGCAGTACTTC.

The sample holds many counts of this clonotype. The chain combines TRBV20-1 with TRBJ1-1; the D is unclear. This CDR3 contains 12 residues. V was cut by 7 bases and J by 5 bases, with 14 bases left in between. The V gene's germline CDR1 is DFQATT and CDR2 SNEGSKA (reference sequence). For the CDR3, the DNA is TGCAGTGTCACAACATCGGGGACTGAAGCTTTCTTT. Residues: CSVTTSGTEAFF.

The V and J genes are TRBV4-3 and TRBJ2-6, with D tentatively TRBD1 (5 bases). Deletions cut 1 base from V and 2 bases from J, with 12 bases between. From germline, CDR1 is LGHNA and CDR2 YSLEER. The CDR3 runs 17 residues. CDR3 sequence (DNA): TGCGCCAGCAGCCAAGTTATCACAGGAGCTGGGGCCAACGTCCTGACTTTC. It translates to CASSQVITGAGANVLTF.

This clonotype was detected only a few times. The V call is TRBV18, the J call TRBJ1-2; D unresolved. This CDR3 spans 13 amino acids. V was shortened by 6 bases and J by 4 bases, with 12 bases between the two germline ends. Germline loops: CDR1 KGHSH, CDR2 LQKENI. For the CDR3, the DNA is TGTGCCAGCTCTAAGGACCGGTCCTATGGCTACACCTTC. Encoded protein: CASSKDRSYGYTF.